The subject of this entry is one T cell receptor (beta chain). Its antigen is not known. The ends were cut back, 4 bases at V and 1 base at J, with 8 bases in the middle. This CDR3 region has 13 residues. Germline V lookup: CDR1 SQVTM, CDR2 ANQGSEA. The data were obtained in a study of shared clonotypes between healthy human individuals. Across the study: The people who gave samples were a couple of women and three men aged 18 to 49.

Naive CD8 populations comprised CD45RO-negative cells positively selected for CCR7, excluding terminally differentiated effector memory CD45RA+ cells. Whole-study findings and limits: The study generally estimated greater richness for naive than memory subsets. Rarefaction curves obtained for sorted subsets showed sequencing incomplete despite large depth.

TCRdb's table, derived via immunoSEQ multiplex PCR, lists solely in-frame clones and lacks some. The sample has about 820,000 clones, 85% to 95% seen once. The sequence derives from a man aged 25-45 years in good health. The sample was naive CD8+ T cells sorted from blood. V gene TRBV29-1 combines with J gene TRBJ2-1, with D perhaps TRBD1 (5 bases). The CDR3 reads CSVVGQSYNEQFF. The CDR3 DNA is TGCAGCGTTGTGGGGCAGTCCTACAATGAGCAGTTCTTC.